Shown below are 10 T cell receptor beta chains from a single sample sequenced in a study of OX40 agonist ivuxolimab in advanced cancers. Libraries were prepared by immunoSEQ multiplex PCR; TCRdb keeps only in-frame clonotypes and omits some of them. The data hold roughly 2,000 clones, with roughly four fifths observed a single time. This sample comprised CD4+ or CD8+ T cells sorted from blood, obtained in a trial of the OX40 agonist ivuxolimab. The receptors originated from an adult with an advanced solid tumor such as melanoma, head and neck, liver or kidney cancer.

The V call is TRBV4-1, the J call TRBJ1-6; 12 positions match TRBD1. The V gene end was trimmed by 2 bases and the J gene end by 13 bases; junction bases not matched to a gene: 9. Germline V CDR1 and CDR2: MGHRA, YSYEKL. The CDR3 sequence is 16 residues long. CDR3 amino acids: CASSQTWDRGRRPLHF. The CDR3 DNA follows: TGCGCCAGCAGCCAAACGTGGGACAGGGGGCGCAGGCCCCTCCACTTT.

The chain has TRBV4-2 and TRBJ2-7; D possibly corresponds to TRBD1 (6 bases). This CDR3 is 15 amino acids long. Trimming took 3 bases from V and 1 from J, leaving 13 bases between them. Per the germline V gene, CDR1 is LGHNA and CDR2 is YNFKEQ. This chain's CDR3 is CASSHTGQTSYEQYF. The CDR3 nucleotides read TGTGCCAGCAGCCATACAGGACAGACATCCTACGAGCAGTACTTC.

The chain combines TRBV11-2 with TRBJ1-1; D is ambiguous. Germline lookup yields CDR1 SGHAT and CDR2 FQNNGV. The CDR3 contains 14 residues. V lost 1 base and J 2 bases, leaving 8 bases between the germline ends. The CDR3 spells CASSLVGFNTEAFF. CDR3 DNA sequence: TGTGCCAGCAGCTTAGTCGGGTTCAACACTGAAGCTTTCTTT. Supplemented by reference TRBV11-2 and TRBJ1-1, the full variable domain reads EAGVAQSPRYKIIEKRQSVAFWCNPISGHATLYWYQQILGQGPKLLIQFQNNGVVDDSQLPKDRFSAERLKGVDSTLKIQPAKLEDSAVYLCASSLVGFNTEAFFGQGTRLTVV.

Written as DNA, the CDR3 is TGTGCCAGCAGCCCAGGGGTAACTGAAGCTTTCTTT. Residues: CASSPGVTEAFF. The chain links TRBV5-6 to TRBJ1-1; a possible D gene is TRBD1 (6 bases). The CDR3 loop spans 12 amino acids. From germline, CDR1 is SGHDT and CDR2 YYEEEE. Trimming removed 4 bases at V and 5 bases at J, with 9 bases between.

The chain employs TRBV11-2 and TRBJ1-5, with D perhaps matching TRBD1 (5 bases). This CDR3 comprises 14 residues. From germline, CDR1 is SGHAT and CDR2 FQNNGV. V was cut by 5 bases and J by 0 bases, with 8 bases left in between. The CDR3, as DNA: TGTGCCAGCAGCCAGGGACCTAGCAATCAGCCCCAGCATTTT. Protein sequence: CASSQGPSNQPQHF.

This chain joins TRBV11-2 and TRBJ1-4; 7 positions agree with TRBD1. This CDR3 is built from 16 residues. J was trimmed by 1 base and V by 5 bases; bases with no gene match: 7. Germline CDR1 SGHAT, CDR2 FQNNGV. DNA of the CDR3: TGTGCCAGCAGCCGAAGACAGGGTGAAACTAATGAAAAACTGTTTTTT. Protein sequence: CASSRRQGETNEKLFF.

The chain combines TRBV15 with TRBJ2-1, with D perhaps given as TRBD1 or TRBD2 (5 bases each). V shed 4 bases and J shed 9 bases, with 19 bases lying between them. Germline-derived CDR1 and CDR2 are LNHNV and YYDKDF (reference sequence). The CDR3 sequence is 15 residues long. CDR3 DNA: TGTGCCACCAGCACTGGGGGTAATTTTGGGGGTGAGCAGTTCTTC. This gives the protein CATSTGGNFGGEQFF.

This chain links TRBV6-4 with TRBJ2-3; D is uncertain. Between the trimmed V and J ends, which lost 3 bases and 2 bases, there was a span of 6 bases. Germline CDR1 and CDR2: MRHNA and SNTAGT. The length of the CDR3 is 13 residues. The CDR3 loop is CASSEGITDTQYF. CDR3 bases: TGTGCCAGCAGTGAAGGGATCACAGATACGCAGTATTTT.

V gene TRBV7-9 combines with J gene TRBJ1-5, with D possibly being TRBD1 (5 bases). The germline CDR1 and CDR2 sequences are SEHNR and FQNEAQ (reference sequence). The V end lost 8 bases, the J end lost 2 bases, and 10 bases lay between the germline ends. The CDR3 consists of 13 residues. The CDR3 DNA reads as TGTGCCAGCTCGAAAGGGGGCAATCAGCCCCAGCATTTT. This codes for CASSKGGNQPQHF.

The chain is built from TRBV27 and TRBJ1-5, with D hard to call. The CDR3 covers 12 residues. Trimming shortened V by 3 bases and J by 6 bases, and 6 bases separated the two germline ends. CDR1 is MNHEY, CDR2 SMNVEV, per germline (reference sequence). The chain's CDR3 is CASSFVGQPQHF. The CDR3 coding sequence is TGTGCCAGCAGTTTTGTAGGTCAGCCCCAGCATTTT.